These 8 T cell receptor beta chains originate from one sample sequenced in a study of T-cell memory formation after mild COVID-19 (dated by TCRdb to the early 2020s). To prepare the library, 5' RACE was applied. TCRdb shows the sequencer as Illumina NovaSeq 6000. TCRdb handled the public reads itself, with Q25 trimming in fastp and clone calling in MiXCR, and kept productive beta chains. A single entry per CDR3 protein holds the most common genes and DNA from its merged rows. The sample table lists about 350,000 distinct CDR3 sequences, 25% to 30% of them with a count of one. The biggest ten clones account for about 13% of the sample. Sequenced: PBMCs or a T cell subset sorted from them (not recorded which). Source of these receptors: an adult woman who had mild COVID-19 (a few samples of this study predate the infection). The sample titles of this study are shuffled in the database, so cell type and time point are left out; the donor was told from shared clones.

The chain employs TRBV25-1 and TRBJ2-7, with 9 nucleotides matching TRBD2. CDR1 is MGHDK, CDR2 SYGVNS, per germline. The trim removed 4 bases at V and 6 bases at J, leaving 7 bases unmatched. This CDR3 is 14 amino acids long. CDR3 residues: CASSGSGSTVEQYF. The CDR3 nucleotides are TGTGCCAGCAGTGGTAGCGGGAGTACGGTCGAGCAGTACTTC.

This chain uses TRBV10-3 with TRBJ2-3; 8 bases match TRBD1. V was clipped by 3 bases and J by 2 bases; unmatched bases: 4. Germline CDR1 is ENHRY and CDR2 is SYGVKD. This CDR3 has 15 residues. The CDR3 region is CAISESGQVTDTQYF. The DNA for the CDR3 is TGTGCCATCAGTGAATCGGGACAGGTCACAGATACGCAGTATTTT.

CDR3 sequence reads: CASSQGRTKNEQFF. The CDR3 DNA follows: TGCGCCAGCAGCCAAGGGAGGACTAAGAATGAGCAGTTCTTC. V gene TRBV4-1 combines with J gene TRBJ2-1; D may be TRBD2 (6 bases). The germline V gene has CDR1 MGHRA and CDR2 YSYEKL. CDR3 length: 14 residues. Trimming stripped 1 base from V and 7 bases from J, with 11 bases between.

The chain joins TRBV5-6 to TRBJ2-1; D ambiguous. Trimming pared 4 bases from V and 4 bases from J, leaving 18 bases between. This CDR3 region has 16 residues. Germline-derived CDR1 and CDR2 are SGHDT and YYEEEE. The chain's CDR3 is CASSTLGPLLYNEQFF. The CDR3 region has the DNA TGTGCCAGCAGCACCTTAGGACCCCTCCTATACAATGAGCAGTTCTTC.

This clonotype was picked up many times. This chain links TRBV7-9 with TRBJ2-7; D not resolved. The CDR3 contains 11 residues. Germline V gives CDR1 SEHNR, CDR2 FQNEAQ (reference sequence). Trimming cost V 6 bases and J 3 bases, with 6 bases left between them. The CDR3 reads CASSLYYEQYF. CDR3 sequence (DNA): TGTGCCAGCAGTCTCTACTACGAGCAGTACTTC. Based on the CDR3 plus reference TRBV7-9 and TRBJ2-7, the full variable domain is DTGVSQNPRHKITKRGQNVTFRCDPISEHNRLYWYRQTLGQGPEFLTYFQNEAQLEKSRLLSDRFSAERPKGSFSTLEIQRTEQGDSAMYLCASSLYYEQYFGPGTRLTVT.

There are a few counts of this clonotype. V and J are TRBV20-1 and TRBJ1-2; D unresolved. The germline CDR1 and CDR2 sequences are DFQATT and SNEGSKA (reference sequence). Trimming left V 2 bases short and J 0 bases short, with 13 bases between. The CDR3 extends over 15 amino acids. In DNA form, the CDR3 reads TGCAGTGCTAGAAATACTCCGGCGTCTAACTATGGCTACACCTTC. Amino acid sequence: CSARNTPASNYGYTF.

This clonotype came up a few times. The CDR3 nucleotides are TGTGCCAGCTCACCAACCGGGACAGCTGGGGCCAACGTCCTGACTTTC. Translation gives CASSPTGTAGANVLTF. The chain recombines TRBV18 with TRBJ2-6; 7 bases match TRBD1. The CDR3 runs to 16 residues. Germline CDR1 KGHSH, CDR2 LQKENI. The trim removed 2 bases at V and 2 bases at J, leaving 3 bases unmatched. Using reference TRBV18 and TRBJ2-6 for the parts outside the CDR3, the full variable domain is NAGVMQNPRHLVRRRGQEARLRCSPMKGHSHVYWYRQLPEEGLKFMVYLQKENIIDESGMPKERFSAEFPKEGPSILRIQQVVRGDSAAYFCASSPTGTAGANVLTFGAGSRLTVL.

V and J are TRBV20-1 and TRBJ1-2, with 7 bases aligning to TRBD1. In germline, CDR1 is DFQATT, CDR2 SNEGSKA (reference sequence). CDR3 length: 11 amino acids. Unmatched junction bases numbered 5, after V lost 5 bases and J lost 8 bases. The CDR3 nucleotides read TGCAGTGCTGCGACAGGGACCGGCTACACCTTC. As protein: CSAATGTGYTF.